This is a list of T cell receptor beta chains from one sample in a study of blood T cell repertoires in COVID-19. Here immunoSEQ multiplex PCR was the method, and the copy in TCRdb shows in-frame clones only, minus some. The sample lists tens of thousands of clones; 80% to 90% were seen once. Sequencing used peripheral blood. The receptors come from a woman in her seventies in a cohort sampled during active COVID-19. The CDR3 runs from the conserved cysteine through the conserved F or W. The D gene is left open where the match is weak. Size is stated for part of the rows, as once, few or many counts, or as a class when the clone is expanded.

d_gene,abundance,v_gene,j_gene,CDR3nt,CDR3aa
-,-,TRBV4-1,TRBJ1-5,TGCGCCAGCAGCCAGGACACCGGGACAATCATGGGGCTTAGCAATCAGCCCCAGCATTTT,CASSQDTGTIMGLSNQPQHF
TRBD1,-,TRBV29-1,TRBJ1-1,TGCAGCGCTGTGACAGGGGATGGGTGGACTGAAGCTTTCTTT,CSAVTGDGWTEAFF
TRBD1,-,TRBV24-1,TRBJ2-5,TGTGCCACCAGCCTCTCAGGAGACAGGGAAGAGACCCAGTACTTC,CATSLSGDREETQYF
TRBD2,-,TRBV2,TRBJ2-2,TGTGCCAGCACACTAGCGGGCGCCGGGGAGCTGTTTTTT,CASTLAGAGELFF
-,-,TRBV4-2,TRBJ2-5,TGTGCCAGCAGCCAAGATTCCTTCGAGACCCAGTACTTC,CASSQDSFETQYF
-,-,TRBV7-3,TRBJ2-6,TGTGCCAGCAGCTTATATTTGGGGACTGGCGGGGCCAACGTCCTGACTTTC,CASSLYLGTGGANVLTF
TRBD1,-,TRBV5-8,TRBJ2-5,TGTGCCAGCAGCTTGTGGGGACAGTACCAAGAGACCCAGTACTTC,CASSLWGQYQETQYF
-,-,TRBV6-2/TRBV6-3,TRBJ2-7,TGTGCCAGCAGTTACGGCTTCAGGGGTTACTCCTACGAGCAGTACTTC,CASSYGFRGYSYEQYF
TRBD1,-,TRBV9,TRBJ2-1,TGTGCCAGCAGCGTAGCCGGACAGGGGACCTACAATGAGCAGTTCTTC,CASSVAGQGTYNEQFF
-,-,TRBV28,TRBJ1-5,TGTGCCAGCAGTTCCGCGGGGGCCCAGCCCCAGCATTTT,CASSSAGAQPQHF
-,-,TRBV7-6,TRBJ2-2,TGTGCCAGCAGCTTAGCGAGGGAAGGGTTAACCGGGGAGCTGTTTTTT,CASSLAREGLTGELFF
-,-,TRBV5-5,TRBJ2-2,TGTGCCAGCAGCTCAGGGATAGTGAACACCGGGGAGCTGTTTTTT,CASSSGIVNTGELFF
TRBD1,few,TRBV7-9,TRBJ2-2,TGTGCCAGCAGCTCAACAGGGGGAGACACCGGGGAGCTGTTTTTT,CASSSTGGDTGELFF
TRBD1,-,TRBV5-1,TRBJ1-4,TGCGCCAGCAGCCCACTCCCGGACAGGCGTGAAAAACTGTTTTTT,CASSPLPDRREKLFF
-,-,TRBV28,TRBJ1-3,TGTGCCAGCAGTTTTTCGGGCTCTGGAAACACCATATATTTT,CASSFSGSGNTIYF
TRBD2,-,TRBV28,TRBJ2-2,TGTGCCAGCAGTTTGGTTCCTAGCGGGCGTAACACCGGGGAGCTGTTTTTT,CASSLVPSGRNTGELFF
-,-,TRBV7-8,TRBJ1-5,TGTGCCAGCAGCTTACCCAGGGGTTTCGGCAATCAGCCCCAGCATTTT,CASSLPRGFGNQPQHF
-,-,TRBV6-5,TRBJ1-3,TGTGCCAGCAGTCCTTTTGTTGGAAACACCATATATTTT,CASSPFVGNTIYF
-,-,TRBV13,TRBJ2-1,TGTGCCAGCAGGGCGCAAGGGGGTGGTGAGCAGTTCTTC,CASRAQGGGEQFF
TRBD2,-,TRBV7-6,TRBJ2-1,TGTGCCAGCAGCTCCGGACTAGCGGGGAGTAATGAGCAGTTCTTC,CASSSGLAGSNEQFF
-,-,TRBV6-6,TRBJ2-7,TGTGCCACTAGGACAGAAAATTACGAGCAGTACTTC,CATRTENYEQYF
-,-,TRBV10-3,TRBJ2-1,TGTGCCATCAGTGGGTCTAGCGTTAGCTCCTACAATGAGCAGTTCTTC,CAISGSSVSSYNEQFF
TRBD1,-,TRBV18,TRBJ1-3,TGTGCCAGCTCACCAAAGACAGGGGCCGGCTCTGGAAACACCATATATTTT,CASSPKTGAGSGNTIYF
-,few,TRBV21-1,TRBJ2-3,TGTGCCAGCAGCAAAAGGGGGACTAGCGGGAGGGCCGGAGATACGCAGTATTTT,CASSKRGTSGRAGDTQYF
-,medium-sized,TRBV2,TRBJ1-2,TGTGCCAGCAGTGAGTGGGAGACAGGAGACTACTATGGCTACACCTTC,CASSEWETGDYYGYTF
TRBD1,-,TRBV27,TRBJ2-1,TGTGCCAGCAGTTTCTCAGGACAGGGCTCTCACAATGAGCAGTTCTTC,CASSFSGQGSHNEQFF
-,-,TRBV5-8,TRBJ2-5,TGTGCCAGCAGCTGGTCCTTTGCAGGGTGGGAGACCCAGTACTTC,CASSWSFAGWETQYF
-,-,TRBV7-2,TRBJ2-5,TGTGCCAGCAGCCAGCAGGCCAACCAAGAGACCCAGTACTTC,CASSQQANQETQYF
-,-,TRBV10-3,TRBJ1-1,TGTGCCATCAGGAAAGACACGGATTCTACTGAAGCTTTCTTT,CAIRKDTDSTEAFF
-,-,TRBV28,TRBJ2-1,TGTGCCAGCAGTTATACCGGCTCCTACAATGAGCAGTTCTTC,CASSYTGSYNEQFF
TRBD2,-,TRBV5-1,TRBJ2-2,TGCGCCAGCAGCTATCCTCGGGAGGGCGGCGGGGAGCTGTTTTTT,CASSYPREGGGELFF
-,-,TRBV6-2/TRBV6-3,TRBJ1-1,TGTGCCAGCAGTTTAGCCAGCTCCGTCACTGAAGCTTTCTTT,CASSLASSVTEAFF
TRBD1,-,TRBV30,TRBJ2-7,TGTGCCTGGAGTACCGGGACAGGGCTCTACGAGCAGTACTTC,CAWSTGTGLYEQYF
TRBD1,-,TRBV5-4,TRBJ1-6,TGTGCCAGCAGCGGAGGGACAGTAGGGAGTTCACCCCTCCACTTT,CASSGGTVGSSPLHF
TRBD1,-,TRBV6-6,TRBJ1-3,TGTGCCAGCAGTCCAAGGGGGCAGACGTCACCTGGAAACACCATATATTTT,CASSPRGQTSPGNTIYF
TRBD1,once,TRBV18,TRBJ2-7,TGTGCCAGCTCCCCCGACAGGGTGAACTACGAGCAGTACTTC,CASSPDRVNYEQYF
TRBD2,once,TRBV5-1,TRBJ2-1,TGCGCCAGCAGCTTGAATTGGCTAGCGGGAGCGAATGAGCAGTTCTTC,CASSLNWLAGANEQFF
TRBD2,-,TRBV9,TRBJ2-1,TGTGCCAGCAGCTCGGGCGGACTAGCAGAGCAGTTCTTC,CASSSGGLAEQFF
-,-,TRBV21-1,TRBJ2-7,TGTGCCAGCAGCACCCCATCGGACAGGGCTGGCGAGCAGTACTTC,CASSTPSDRAGEQYF
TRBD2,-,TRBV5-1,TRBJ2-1,TGCGCCAGCAGCCCTAGCGGGGGGCCGGTCGATGAGCAGTTCTTC,CASSPSGGPVDEQFF
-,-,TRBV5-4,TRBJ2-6,TGTGCCAGCAGCCCAGAAGCTGGGGCCAACGTCCTGACTTTC,CASSPEAGANVLTF
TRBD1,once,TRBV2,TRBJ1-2,TGTGCCAGCAGACAGGACATGGAGGGGGCGCGTGGCTACACCTTC,CASRQDMEGARGYTF
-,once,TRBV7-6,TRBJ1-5,TGTGCCAGCAGCACCGGACAGCCTGAATATAGCAATCAGCCCCAGCATTTT,CASSTGQPEYSNQPQHF
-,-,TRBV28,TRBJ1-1,TGTGCCAGCAGTTCCACCGGGGTCCTGAACACTGAAGCTTTCTTT,CASSSTGVLNTEAFF
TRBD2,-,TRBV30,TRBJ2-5,TGTGCCTGGAGTCCGGGACTAGCGGGATCAGGGGGGGCCCAGTACTTC,CAWSPGLAGSGGAQYF
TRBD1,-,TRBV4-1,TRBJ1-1,TGCGCCAGCAGCCGAGACTGGACAGGCTTCACTGAAGCTTTCTTT,CASSRDWTGFTEAFF
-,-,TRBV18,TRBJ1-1,TGTGCCAGCTCACCACCAGCGGGACAAAACACTGAAGCTTTCTTT,CASSPPAGQNTEAFF
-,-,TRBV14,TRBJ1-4,TGTGCCAGCAGCCAAGATTCTGTTCTGAATGAAAAACTGTTTTTT,CASSQDSVLNEKLFF